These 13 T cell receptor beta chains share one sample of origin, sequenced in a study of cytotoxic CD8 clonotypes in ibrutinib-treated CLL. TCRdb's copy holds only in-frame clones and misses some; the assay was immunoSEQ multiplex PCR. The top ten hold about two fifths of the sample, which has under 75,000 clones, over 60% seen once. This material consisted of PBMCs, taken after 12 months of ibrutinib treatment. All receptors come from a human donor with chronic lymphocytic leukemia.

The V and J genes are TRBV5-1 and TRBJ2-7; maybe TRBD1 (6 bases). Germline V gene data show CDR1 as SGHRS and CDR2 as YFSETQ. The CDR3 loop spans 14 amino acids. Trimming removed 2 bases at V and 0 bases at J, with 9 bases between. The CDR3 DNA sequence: TGCGCCAGCAGCTTCGACAGGAGCTCCTACGAGCAGTACTTC. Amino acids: CASSFDRSSYEQYF.

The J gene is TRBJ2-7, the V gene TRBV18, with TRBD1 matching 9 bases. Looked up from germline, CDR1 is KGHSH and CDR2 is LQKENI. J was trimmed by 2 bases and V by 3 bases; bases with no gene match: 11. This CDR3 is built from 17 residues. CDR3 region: CASSPQGLRDRAYEQYF. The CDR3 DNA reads TGTGCCAGCTCACCTCAGGGGCTCCGGGACAGGGCCTACGAGCAGTACTTC.

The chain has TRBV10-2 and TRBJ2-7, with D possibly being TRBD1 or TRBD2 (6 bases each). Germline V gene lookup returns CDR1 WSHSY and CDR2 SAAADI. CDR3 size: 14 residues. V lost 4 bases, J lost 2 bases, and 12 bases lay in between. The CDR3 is CASSAQGGPYEQYF. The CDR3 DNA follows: TGCGCCAGCAGTGCACAGGGAGGACCCTACGAGCAGTACTTC.

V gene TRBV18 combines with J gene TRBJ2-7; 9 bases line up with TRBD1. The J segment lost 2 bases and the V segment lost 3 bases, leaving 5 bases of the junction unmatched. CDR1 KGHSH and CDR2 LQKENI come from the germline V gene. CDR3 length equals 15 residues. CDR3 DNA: TGTGCCAGCTCACCCAGGACAGGGGTCACCTACGAGCAGTACTTC. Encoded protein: CASSPRTGVTYEQYF.

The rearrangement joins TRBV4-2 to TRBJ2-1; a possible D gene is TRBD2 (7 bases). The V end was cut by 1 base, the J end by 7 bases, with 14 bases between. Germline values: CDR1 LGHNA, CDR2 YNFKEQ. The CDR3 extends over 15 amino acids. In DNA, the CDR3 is TGTGCCAGCAGCCAAGGGGGGGGCCCTGGAAATGAGCAGTTCTTC. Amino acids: CASSQGGGPGNEQFF.

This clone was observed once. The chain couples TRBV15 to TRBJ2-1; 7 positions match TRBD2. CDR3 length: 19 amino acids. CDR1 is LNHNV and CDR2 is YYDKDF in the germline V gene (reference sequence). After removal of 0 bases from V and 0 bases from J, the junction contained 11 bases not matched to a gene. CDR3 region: CATSREVPLAVTSYNEQFF. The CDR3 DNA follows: TGTGCCACCAGCAGAGAGGTTCCCCTAGCGGTGACCTCCTACAATGAGCAGTTCTTC. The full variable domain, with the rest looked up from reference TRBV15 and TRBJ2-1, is DAMVIQNPRYQVTQFGKPVTLSCSQTLNHNVMYWYQQKSSQAPKLLFHYYDKDFNNEADTPDNFQSRRPNTSFCFLDIRSPGLGDTAMYLCATSREVPLAVTSYNEQFFGPGTRLTVL.

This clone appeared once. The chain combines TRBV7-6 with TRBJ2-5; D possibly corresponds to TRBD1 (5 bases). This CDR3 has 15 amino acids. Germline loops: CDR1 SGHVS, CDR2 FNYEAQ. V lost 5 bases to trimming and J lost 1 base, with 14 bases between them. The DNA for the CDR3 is TGTGCCAGCAGCCCACAGATTGGGGCCCAAGAGACCCAGTACTTC. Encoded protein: CASSPQIGAQETQYF.

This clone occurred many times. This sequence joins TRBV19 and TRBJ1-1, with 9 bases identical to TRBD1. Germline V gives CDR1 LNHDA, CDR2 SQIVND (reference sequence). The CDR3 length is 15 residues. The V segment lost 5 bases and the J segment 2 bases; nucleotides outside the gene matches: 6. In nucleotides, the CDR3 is TGTGCCAGTAGTTGGCCGGGACAGGGAAACACTGAAGCTTTCTTT. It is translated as CASSWPGQGNTEAFF.

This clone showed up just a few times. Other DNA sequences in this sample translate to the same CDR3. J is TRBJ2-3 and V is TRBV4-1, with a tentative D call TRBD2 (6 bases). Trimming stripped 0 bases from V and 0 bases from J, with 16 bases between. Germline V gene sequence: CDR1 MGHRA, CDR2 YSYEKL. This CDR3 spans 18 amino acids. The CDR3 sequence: CASSQDEVAALSTDTQYF. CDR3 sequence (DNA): TGCGCCAGCAGCCAAGATGAAGTAGCGGCTCTTAGCACAGATACGCAGTATTTT.

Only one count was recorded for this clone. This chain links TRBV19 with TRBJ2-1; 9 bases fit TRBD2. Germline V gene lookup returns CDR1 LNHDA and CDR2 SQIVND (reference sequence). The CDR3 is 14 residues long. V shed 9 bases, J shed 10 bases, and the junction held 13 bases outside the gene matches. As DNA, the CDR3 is TGTGCCAGCGGGCGGGAGGGCAGCTTTGGGGAGCAGTTCTTC. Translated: CASGREGSFGEQFF. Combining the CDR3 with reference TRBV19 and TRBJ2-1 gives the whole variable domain DGGITQSPKYLFRKEGQNVTLSCEQNLNHDAMYWYRQDPGQGLRLIYYSQIVNDFQKGDIAEGYSVSREKKESFPLTVTSAQKNPTAFYLCASGREGSFGEQFFGPGTRLTVL.

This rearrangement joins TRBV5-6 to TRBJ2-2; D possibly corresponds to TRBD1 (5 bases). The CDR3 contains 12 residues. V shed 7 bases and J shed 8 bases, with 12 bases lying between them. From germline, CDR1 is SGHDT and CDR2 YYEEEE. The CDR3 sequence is CASGRQGGELFF. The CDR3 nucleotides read TGTGCCAGCGGACGGCAGGGTGGGGAGCTGTTTTTT.

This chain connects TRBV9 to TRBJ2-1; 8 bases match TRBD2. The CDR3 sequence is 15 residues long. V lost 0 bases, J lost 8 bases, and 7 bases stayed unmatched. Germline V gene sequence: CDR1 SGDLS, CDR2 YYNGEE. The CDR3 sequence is CASSVVPAGVDEQFF. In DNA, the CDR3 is TGTGCCAGCAGCGTAGTCCCAGCGGGAGTCGATGAGCAGTTCTTC. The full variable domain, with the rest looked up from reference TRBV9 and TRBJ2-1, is DSGVTQTPKHLITATGQRVTLRCSPRSGDLSVYWYQQSLDQGLQFLIQYYNGEERAKGNILERFSAQQFPDLHSELNLSSLELGDSALYFCASSVVPAGVDEQFFGPGTRLTVL.

CDR3 in amino acids: CAYTATNTGELFF. DNA for the CDR3: TGTGCCTATACAGCTACGAACACCGGGGAGCTGTTTTTT. The V call is TRBV30, the J call TRBJ2-2; D is uncertain. Trimming stripped 7 bases from V and 0 bases from J, with 9 bases between. Germline CDR1 reads GTSNPN; CDR2 reads SVGIG (reference sequence). The CDR3 spans 13 residues. Combining the CDR3 with reference TRBV30 and TRBJ2-2 gives the whole variable domain SQTIHQWPATLVQPVGSPLSLECTVEGTSNPNLYWYRQAAGRGLQLLFYSVGIGQISSEVPQNLSASRPQDRQFILSSKKLLLSDSGFYLCAYTATNTGELFFGEGSRLTVL.